One sample yielded the 32 T cell receptor beta chains listed below, sequenced in a study of blood T cell repertoires in COVID-19. Profiling relied on immunoSEQ multiplex PCR, and the TCRdb table lists in-frame clones only, not all of them. The data show about 230,000 clones, about nine tenths seen once. Sample: PBMCs or T cells enriched from blood (not recorded which). The receptors were sampled from a middle-aged woman with acute COVID-19.

The chain combines TRBV10-3 with TRBJ1-2; 8 bases align to TRBD1. CDR3 length: 14 amino acids. V lost 3 bases, J lost 2 bases, and 2 bases stayed unmatched. Germline CDR1 and CDR2: ENHRY and SYGVKD. Here the CDR3 DNA reads TGTGCCATCAGTGACCCAGGGGGCAACTATGGCTACACCTTC. This codes for CAISDPGGNYGYTF.

Only one count was recorded for this clone. The rearrangement uses TRBV1 and TRBJ2-4; the tabulated D call, TRBD2, remains unverified against the DNA. TRBV1 is given as a pseudogene. The CDR3 has 17 residues. The CDR3 sequence: CTSSQKPSRSTKNIQYF. CDR3 nucleotide sequence: TGCACCAGCAGCCAAAAACCCTCTAGGTCAACCAAAAACATTCAGTACTTC.

This chain uses TRBV24-1 with TRBJ1-1; no firm D call. This CDR3 contains 15 residues. Deletions cut 6 bases from V and 1 base from J, with 14 bases between. CDR1 is KGHDR and CDR2 is SFDVKD in the germline V gene. The CDR3 sequence is CATSFGRGKNTEAFF. CDR3 in DNA: TGTGCCACCAGTTTTGGGAGAGGGAAGAACACTGAAGCTTTCTTT.

The rearrangement joins TRBV19 to TRBJ1-5, with D tentatively TRBD1 (5 bases). This CDR3 comprises 12 residues. Trimming took off 6 bases at V and 4 bases at J, with 7 bases between the two ends. Germline CDR1 and CDR2: LNHDA and SQIVND (reference sequence). DNA of the CDR3: TGTGCCAGTAGGGAGGGGAATCAGCCCCAGCATTTT. As protein: CASREGNQPQHF.

The rearrangement uses TRBV7-8 and TRBJ2-1, with TRBD2 matching 10 bases. Germline CDR1 and CDR2: SGHVS and FQNEAQ. V shed 1 base, J shed 6 bases, and the junction held 3 bases outside the gene matches. The CDR3 loop spans 15 amino acids. CDR3 DNA sequence: TGTGCCAGCAGCTTAGGACCTAGCGGGAGCAATGAGCAGTTCTTC. Protein: CASSLGPSGSNEQFF.

The chain has TRBV25-1 and TRBJ2-3, with 10 bases fitting TRBD1. The V and J ends lost 7 bases and 3 bases, in that order; junction bases with no gene match: 4. Germline V lookup: CDR1 MGHDK, CDR2 SYGVNS. CDR3 length: 14 amino acids. CDR3 coding DNA: TGTGCCAGCAAGGGGGACAGGGGAACAGATACGCAGTATTTT. Protein sequence: CASKGDRGTDTQYF.

The rearrangement links TRBV24-1 to TRBJ2-3; D is perhaps TRBD1 (6 bases). CDR1 and CDR2 from the germline V gene are KGHDR and SFDVKD. V was pared by 7 bases and J by 0 bases, with 10 bases between. CDR3 length: 14 amino acids. Written as DNA, the CDR3 is TGTGCCACCAGACAGGGAGCTAGCACAGATACGCAGTATTTT. Protein product: CATRQGASTDTQYF.

This chain links TRBV6-6 with TRBJ1-6; TRBD1 might be the D (5 bases). Germline V CDR1 and CDR2: MNHNY, SVGAGI (reference sequence). The CDR3 has 15 amino acids. Trimming removed 7 bases from V and 9 bases from J, with 19 bases in between. The CDR3 nucleotides are TGTGCCAGCATGCCATCCGGTCAGGGCACTTCACCCCTCCACTTT. Translating it yields CASMPSGQGTSPLHF.

This clone is a singleton in its sample. The chain joins TRBV24-1 to TRBJ1-2; 7 bases fit TRBD1. V lost 5 bases to trimming and J lost 3 bases; unmatched junction nucleotides: 2. Germline V CDR1 and CDR2: KGHDR, SFDVKD. The CDR3 is 13 amino acids. The CDR3 sequence: CATSGDSYYGYTF. The CDR3 DNA sequence: TGTGCCACCAGTGGGGACAGTTACTATGGCTACACCTTC.

The chain employs TRBV2 and TRBJ2-1; D might be TRBD2 (6 bases). CDR1 and CDR2 from the germline V gene are SNHLY and FYNNEI. This CDR3 is 16 amino acids long. Trimming pared 5 bases from V and 9 bases from J, leaving 23 bases between. In DNA form, the CDR3 reads TGTGCCAGCAGTAAAGAGCGGGCCTCTTCTCCTACTGAGCAGTTCTTC. Its protein is CASSKERASSPTEQFF.

V is TRBV7-8 and J is TRBJ2-4; possible D gene TRBD2, 7 bases. CDR3 length: 16 amino acids. V shed 3 bases and J shed 5 bases, with 17 bases lying between them. The germline gives CDR1 SGHVS, CDR2 FQNEAQ. CDR3 DNA sequence: TGTGCCAGCAGCTTGGCCTTCGGGGGGCCGGAAAACATTCAGTACTTC. Translating it yields CASSLAFGGPENIQYF.

The chain couples TRBV19 to TRBJ1-5; 10 positions agree with TRBD1. This CDR3 is built from 16 residues. From germline, CDR1 is LNHDA and CDR2 SQIVND (reference sequence). Trimming removed 5 bases from V and 2 bases from J; junction bases left unmatched: 6. This CDR3 reads CASSLGTGAGNQPQHF. The CDR3 bases are TGTGCCAGTAGTCTCGGGACAGGGGCTGGCAATCAGCCCCAGCATTTT.

The chain combines TRBV2 with TRBJ1-1; D not resolved. Trimming took 8 bases from V and 6 from J, leaving 16 bases between them. The germline gives CDR1 SNHLY, CDR2 FYNNEI. This CDR3 has 13 residues. In DNA form, the CDR3 reads TGTGCCAGCTCTAGGCGGGAGACACCTGAAGCTTTCTTT. Protein sequence: CASSRRETPEAFF. The full variable domain, its missing parts supplied by reference TRBV2 and TRBJ1-1, is EPEVTQTPSHQVTQMGQEVILRCVPISNHLYFYWYRQILGQKVEFLVSFYNNEISEKSEIFDDQFSVERPDGSNFTLKIRSTKLEDSAMYFCASSRRETPEAFFGQGTRLTVV.

This chain joins TRBV10-3 and TRBJ2-5, with D unresolved. The ends were cut back, 10 bases at V and 3 bases at J, with 9 bases in the middle. Germline CDR1 reads ENHRY; CDR2 reads SYGVKD. CDR3 length: 11 residues. This chain's CDR3 is CATLLKETQYF. CDR3 bases: TGTGCCACCCTCCTAAAAGAGACCCAGTACTTC.

This chain joins TRBV27 and TRBJ1-5; D possibly corresponds to TRBD1 (5 bases). CDR1 and CDR2 (germline): MNHEY, SMNVEV (reference sequence). The V gene lost 6 bases and the J gene lost 1 base, with 13 bases spanning the gap. The CDR3 totals 15 residues. The DNA for the CDR3 is TGTGCCAGCAGGTCTCAGCCAGGGAGCAATCAGCCCCAGCATTTT. Translated: CASRSQPGSNQPQHF.

The chain uses TRBV5-5 and TRBJ2-1; TRBD2 aligns across 15 bases. The trim removed 3 bases at V and 9 bases at J, leaving 7 bases unmatched. Germline CDR1 reads SGHKS; CDR2 reads YYEKEE (reference sequence). This CDR3 spans 16 amino acids. The DNA of the CDR3 is TGTGCCAGCAGCTCCGGACTAGCGGGGGGGCTGCTTGAGCAGTTCTTC. Residues: CASSSGLAGGLLEQFF.

This clone appeared a single time. V gene TRBV11-3 combines with J gene TRBJ2-3, with 7 bases identical to TRBD1. The V and J ends lost 5 bases and 3 bases, in that order; junction bases with no gene match: 8. This CDR3 has 15 amino acids. Germline V gene lookup returns CDR1 SGHNT and CDR2 YENEEA. As DNA, the CDR3 is TGTGCCAGCAGCCACCGACAGGGAAAAACAGATACGCAGTATTTT. The encoded protein is CASSHRQGKTDTQYF.

The CDR3 loop is CASSEDSRANEQFF. The CDR3 bases are TGTGCCAGCAGTGAAGATTCCAGGGCGAATGAGCAGTTCTTC. V gene TRBV2 combines with J gene TRBJ2-1; D might be TRBD1 (5 bases). This CDR3 has 14 amino acids. V lost 1 base and J lost 7, with 11 bases in between. Looked up from germline, CDR1 is SNHLY and CDR2 is FYNNEI.

The chain is built from TRBV29-1 and TRBJ1-1, with D possibly TRBD1 on 6 matching bases. CDR3 size: 13 residues. The V and J ends lost 6 bases and 4 bases respectively, with 15 bases between them. Germline CDR1 and CDR2: SQVTM and ANQGSEA. The CDR3 DNA follows: TGCAGCGTAGGGGAGGGGGTAGGCACTGAAGCTTTCTTT. Its protein product is CSVGEGVGTEAFF.

The chain combines TRBV30 with TRBJ2-7; 7 nucleotides align to TRBD1. J was trimmed by 4 bases and V by 7 bases; bases with no gene match: 10. The CDR3 is 13 amino acids. The germline CDR1 and CDR2 sequences are GTSNPN and SVGIG (reference sequence). Here the CDR3 reads CALNHRGRYEQYF. As DNA, the CDR3 is TGTGCCTTAAATCACAGGGGCAGATACGAGCAGTACTTC.

A word on this clone: The sample contains more than one DNA sequence encoding this CDR3. This chain links TRBV6-2 or TRBV6-3 with TRBJ2-7; a weak D match, TRBD2 (6 bases). The CDR3 covers 14 residues. The germline CDR1 and CDR2 sequences are MNHEY and SVGEGT. V lost 3 bases to trimming and J lost 1 base, with 10 bases between them. DNA for the CDR3: TGTGCCAGCAGTTATTCTGGGACTTCCTACGAGCAGTACGTC. It codes for CASSYSGTSYEQYV.

The rearrangement links TRBV19 to TRBJ2-7, with a tentative D call TRBD1 (6 bases). The V gene's germline CDR1 is LNHDA and CDR2 SQIVND (reference sequence). The CDR3 is made up of 13 amino acids. Trimming removed 3 bases at V and 6 bases at J, with 12 bases between. Here the CDR3 DNA reads TGTGCCAGTAGTATTAACAGGGAGTCCGAGCAGTACTTC. Its translation: CASSINRESEQYF. The complete variable domain, with remaining parts taken from reference TRBV19 and TRBJ2-7, reads DGGITQSPKYLFRKEGQNVTLSCEQNLNHDAMYWYRQDPGQGLRLIYYSQIVNDFQKGDIAEGYSVSREKKESFPLTVTSAQKNPTAFYLCASSINRESEQYFGPGTRLTVT.

V is TRBV27 and J is TRBJ2-2; D is ambiguous. In germline, CDR1 is MNHEY, CDR2 SMNVEV (reference sequence). V lost 7 bases to trimming and J lost 4 bases, with 16 bases between them. This CDR3 is 15 amino acids long. The CDR3 sequence: CASIVRLGFTGELFF. In nucleotides, the CDR3 is TGTGCCAGCATCGTCCGTCTAGGATTCACCGGGGAGCTGTTTTTT.

This chain uses TRBV5-4 with TRBJ2-3; 9 nucleotides agree with TRBD2. The V gene end was trimmed by 0 bases and the J gene end by 3 bases; junction bases not matched to a gene: 2. Germline CDR1 is SGHNT and CDR2 is YYREEE (reference sequence). The CDR3 loop spans 15 amino acids. CDR3 sequence: CASSLATSGTDTQYF. DNA for the CDR3: TGTGCCAGCAGCTTGGCCACTAGCGGGACAGATACGCAGTATTTT.

The chain joins TRBV18 to TRBJ2-7; 8 nucleotides align to TRBD1. The V gene end was trimmed by 4 bases and the J gene end by 2 bases; junction bases not matched to a gene: 4. Germline-derived CDR1 and CDR2 are KGHSH and LQKENI. The CDR3 is made up of 14 amino acids. For the CDR3, the DNA is TGTGCCAGCTCACAATCGACAGGGGCCTACGAGCAGTACGTC. It encodes CASSQSTGAYEQYV.

The chain is built from TRBV20-1 and TRBJ2-5, with 10 bases matching TRBD2. The germline V gene encodes CDR1 DFQATT and CDR2 SNEGSKA (reference sequence). The CDR3 has 15 residues. Trimming took 3 bases from V and 5 from J; bases not matched to a gene: 9. Here the CDR3 DNA reads TGCAGTGCTAGTGACAGCGGGGGGGGCGGCGAGACCCAGTACTTC. Its translation is CSASDSGGGGETQYF.

The V and J genes are TRBV6-6 and TRBJ1-6; perhaps TRBD1 as D (6 bases). Per the germline V gene, CDR1 is MNHNY and CDR2 is SVGAGI (reference sequence). The CDR3 runs 15 residues. V lost 0 bases and J lost 7, with 10 bases in between. The DNA of the CDR3 is TGTGCCAGCAGTTACTCAGGAACAGGGAATTCACCCCTCCACTTT. Its translation is CASSYSGTGNSPLHF.

V gene TRBV21-1 combines with J gene TRBJ1-5; the DNA was not compared with TRBD1, the D call given in the table. TRBV21-1 has pseudogene status. The CDR3 loop spans 16 amino acids. CDR3 coding DNA: TGTGCCAGCAGCAAAACCCTGGGACAGGTTCATCAGCCCCAGCATTTT. Translated, it gives CASSKTLGQVHQPQHF.

The genes are TRBV7-6 and TRBJ2-7; 8 positions agree with TRBD2. This CDR3 contains 17 residues. V trimming: 1 base; J trimming: 5 bases; junction bases outside the gene matches: 13. Germline assignment: CDR1 SGHVS and CDR2 FNYEAQ. In DNA, the CDR3 is TGTGCCAGCAGCTTAGGCCCGAGCGGGGGAACGGTCCACGAGCAGTACTTC. It codes for CASSLGPSGGTVHEQYF.

The rearrangement joins TRBV9 to TRBJ1-5; weak D call: TRBD1 (6 bases). Trimming stripped 1 base from V and 3 bases from J, with 11 bases between. CDR1 is SGDLS, CDR2 YYNGEE, per germline. The CDR3 runs 15 residues. CDR3 sequence reads: CASSVSGTPNQPQHF. CDR3 nucleotide sequence: TGTGCCAGCAGCGTATCCGGGACACCCAATCAGCCCCAGCATTTT. Together with reference TRBV9 and TRBJ1-5, the CDR3 gives the full variable domain: DSGVTQTPKHLITATGQRVTLRCSPRSGDLSVYWYQQSLDQGLQFLIQYYNGEERAKGNILERFSAQQFPDLHSELNLSSLELGDSALYFCASSVSGTPNQPQHFGDGTRLSIL.

CDR3 in amino acids: CASSSHIYGYTF. DNA for the CDR3: TGTGCCAGCAGTTCTCACATATATGGCTACACCTTC. J is TRBJ1-2 and V is TRBV12-3 or TRBV12-4; D unclear. This CDR3 has 12 residues. V was clipped by 4 bases and J by 5 bases, with 8 bases between them.

The rearrangement links TRBV24-1 to TRBJ2-5, with D maybe TRBD1 (6 bases). The CDR3 is made up of 15 amino acids. Germline V gene lookup returns CDR1 KGHDR and CDR2 SFDVKD. Trimming took off 1 base at V and 4 bases at J, with 12 bases between the two ends. CDR3 residues: CATSDLQGGGETQYF. For the CDR3, the DNA is TGTGCCACCAGTGATTTACAGGGCGGTGGAGAGACCCAGTACTTC.